These 26 T cell receptor beta chains share one sample of origin, sequenced in a study of blood T cells in healthy people across ages. Sample-barcoded 5' priming and a J-beta primer mix drove a second PCR of about 7 to 12 cycles. TCRdb re-analysed the 5' RACE reads in MiXCR, keeping a single row per CDR3 protein. Of some 800,000 distinct CDR3 sequences listed, more than 20% are singletons. The sample was also reused in another study, on T cells of mothers and their children.

Material: blood. The receptors derive from a boy between 10 and 17 years old in good health.

This chain joins TRBV18 and TRBJ2-7; 9 nucleotides line up with TRBD2. Germline loops: CDR1 KGHSH, CDR2 LQKENI. This CDR3 is built from 15 residues. V was pared by 4 bases and J by 3 bases, with 7 bases of the junction left unmatched. The DNA of the CDR3 is TGTGCCAGCTCACTGGGACTAGCAGTTCTCTACGAGCAGTACTTC. Its protein is CASSLGLAVLYEQYF.

The chain carries TRBV5-1 and TRBJ2-2; a possible D gene is TRBD2 (6 bases). Germline assignment: CDR1 SGHRS and CDR2 YFSETQ. Trimming stripped 4 bases from V and 7 bases from J, with 8 bases between. The CDR3 spans 12 residues. The CDR3 sequence is CASSRTIGELFF. CDR3 DNA sequence: TGCGCCAGCAGCCGGACTATCGGGGAGCTGTTTTTT.

The genes are TRBV4-2 and TRBJ1-2, with a possible D match to TRBD1 (5 bases). This CDR3 spans 15 amino acids. The germline V gene encodes CDR1 LGHNA and CDR2 YNFKEQ. Trimming shortened V by 1 base and J by 3 bases, and 12 bases separated the two germline ends. CDR3 sequence: CASSQGLREYYGYTF. CDR3 DNA: TGTGCCAGCAGCCAAGGACTCAGGGAGTACTATGGCTACACCTTC.

This clonotype has only a few counts. The chain is built from TRBV12-3 or TRBV12-4 and TRBJ2-5, with D possibly matching TRBD1 (5 bases). Trimming removed 8 bases from V and 5 bases from J, with 15 bases in between. The CDR3 has 13 amino acids. In DNA, the CDR3 is TGTGCCAGCGGATATCAGGGTATGGAGACCCAGTACTTC. It yields the protein CASGYQGMETQYF.

The V gene is TRBV15, the J gene TRBJ2-5, with D perhaps given as TRBD1 or TRBD2 (5 bases each). Between the trimmed V and J ends, which lost 1 base and 5 bases, there was a span of 14 bases. This CDR3 region has 15 residues. CDR1 and CDR2 (germline): LNHNV, YYDKDF (reference sequence). CDR3 sequence reads: CATSRVQGVVETQYF. The CDR3 DNA sequence: TGTGCCACCAGCAGAGTCCAGGGAGTTGTGGAGACCCAGTACTTC.

This clonotype has more than one count but fewer than ten. The chain combines TRBV6-1 with TRBJ1-5; D perhaps matches TRBD1 (6 bases). Trimming removed 1 base from V and 6 bases from J, with 13 bases in between. The germline V gene has CDR1 MNHNS and CDR2 SASEGT. This CDR3 is 15 amino acids long. CDR3 sequence: CASSEGGARVQPQHF. CDR3 DNA sequence: TGTGCCAGCAGTGAAGGGGGGGCGCGGGTTCAGCCCCAGCATTTT.

DNA of the CDR3: TGTGCCAGCAGTTACTACCGCGAGCAGTACTTC. Translated, it gives CASSYYREQYF. V gene TRBV6-5 combines with J gene TRBJ2-7; D gene ambiguous. The CDR3 consists of 11 residues. Deletions cut 1 base from V and 6 bases from J, with 4 bases between. Per the germline V gene, CDR1 is MNHEY and CDR2 is SVGAGI.

The V gene is TRBV6-6, the J gene TRBJ2-1; 7 nucleotides align to TRBD2. The V segment lost 2 bases and the J segment 3 bases; nucleotides outside the gene matches: 7. The CDR3 totals 16 residues. Germline V lookup: CDR1 MNHNY, CDR2 SVGAGI (reference sequence). The CDR3 DNA reads TGTGCCAGCAGTTACGATGCGGGAGCCTTCTACAATGAGCAGTTCTTC. This translates into CASSYDAGAFYNEQFF.

This clonotype was seen more than once but under ten times. In DNA, the CDR3 is TGCGCCAGCACCCGGGTTGGCGGGAGTGTCTACGAGCAGTACTTC. This encodes CASTRVGGSVYEQYF. The rearrangement uses TRBV5-1 and TRBJ2-7; 7 bases are a match to TRBD2. The ends lost 6 bases at V and 3 bases at J; junction bases unmatched: 12. The germline gives CDR1 SGHRS, CDR2 YFSETQ. This CDR3 spans 15 amino acids.

The V call is TRBV4-3, the J call TRBJ1-3; D remains unclear. Germline CDR1 reads LGHNA; CDR2 reads YSLEER. CDR3 length equals 16 residues. V was pared by 0 bases and J by 0 bases, with 9 bases between. The CDR3 loop is CASSQDVGFSGNTIYF. DNA of the CDR3: TGCGCCAGCAGCCAAGACGTGGGGTTCTCTGGAAACACCATATATTTT.

This chain connects TRBV27 to TRBJ1-4; D gene ambiguous. The CDR3 has 14 residues. V lost 1 base and J 8 bases, leaving 11 bases between the germline ends. CDR1 is MNHEY and CDR2 is SMNVEV in the germline V gene (reference sequence). The CDR3 nucleotides are TGTGCCAGCAGTTTATGGGTGGATGACGAAAAACTGTTTTTT. Translation: CASSLWVDDEKLFF.

This clonotype is a singleton in its sample. The junction differs from germline at one of its ends, possibly a read error. This chain connects TRBV6-5 to TRBJ1-1, with D possibly being TRBD1 (5 bases). In germline, CDR1 is MNHEY, CDR2 SVGAGI. The CDR3 spans 15 residues. This CDR3 is CASSLYGGRNTEPFF. CDR3 sequence (DNA): TGTGCCAGCAGTTTGTACGGGGGGAGGAACACTGAACCTTTCTTT.

The chain uses TRBV5-1 and TRBJ2-7, with 7 bases that match TRBD2. J lost 3 bases, V lost 3 bases, and 6 bases had no gene match. This CDR3 is 14 amino acids long. CDR1 and CDR2 from the germline V gene are SGHRS and YFSETQ. The CDR3 DNA is TGCGCCAGCAGCTCCGGCAGCGGGAACTACGAGCAGTACTTC. It yields the protein CASSSGSGNYEQYF.

This clonotype was observed a handful of times. CDR3 sequence: CASSPGSGVNQPQHF. The CDR3 DNA reads TGCGCCAGCAGCCCCGGGTCAGGGGTCAATCAGCCCCAGCATTTT. This sequence joins TRBV5-1 and TRBJ1-5; possibly TRBD1 for D (6 bases). Looked up from germline, CDR1 is SGHRS and CDR2 is YFSETQ. With 4 bases removed from V and 3 bases from J, the gap between germline ends came to 14 bases. This CDR3 spans 15 amino acids.

V and J are TRBV7-9 and TRBJ2-7; no clear D. Trimming pared 6 bases from V and 1 base from J, leaving 4 bases between. The CDR3 runs 11 residues. CDR1 SEHNR and CDR2 FQNEAQ come from the germline V gene (reference sequence). As DNA, the CDR3 is TGTGCCAGCAGGGGTTCCTACGAGCAGTACTTC. Amino acids: CASRGSYEQYF.

The chain is built from TRBV7-2 and TRBJ2-3, with D possibly being TRBD2 (5 bases). CDR3 size: 15 residues. The germline gives CDR1 SGHTA, CDR2 FQGNSA. V was clipped by 5 bases and J by 0 bases, with 12 bases between them. The CDR3 is CASSISATSTDTQYF. The CDR3 DNA follows: TGTGCCAGCAGCATTAGCGCTACTAGCACAGATACGCAGTATTTT. Full variable domain (missing parts from reference TRBV7-2 and TRBJ2-3): GAGVSQSPSNKVTEKGKDVELRCDPISGHTALYWYRQSLGQGLEFLIYFQGNSAPDKSGLPSDRFSAERTGGSVSTLTIQRTQQEDSAVYLCASSISATSTDTQYFGPGTRLTVL.

This clonotype occurred a few times. This sequence joins TRBV7-2 and TRBJ2-1, with a weak D call TRBD1 (6 bases). Germline lookup yields CDR1 SGHTA and CDR2 FQGNSA. The length of the CDR3 is 14 residues. Trimming pared 7 bases from V and 5 bases from J, leaving 15 bases between. This chain's CDR3 is CASNLDGQHNEQFF. Here the CDR3 DNA reads TGTGCCAGCAACCTAGACGGACAGCACAATGAGCAGTTCTTC.

This clonotype was found a few times. The chain recombines TRBV12-3 or TRBV12-4 with TRBJ1-4; 9 bases map to TRBD1. Trimming took 6 bases from V and 1 from J; bases not matched to a gene: 12. The CDR3 covers 18 residues. For the CDR3, the DNA is TGTGCCAGCAGCCCCTTGTCCTCGGGACAGGGAACTAATGAAAAACTGTTTTTT. Amino acid sequence: CASSPLSSGQGTNEKLFF.

The chain joins TRBV18 to TRBJ2-3; tentative D call: TRBD2 (6 bases). The CDR3 extends over 17 amino acids. The V gene lost 3 bases and the J gene lost 1 base, with 17 bases spanning the gap. Per the germline V gene, CDR1 is KGHSH and CDR2 is LQKENI. CDR3 nucleotides: TGTGCCAGCTCACCGCTGGGAGGAGTAGAACGCACAGATACGCAGTATTTT. Translated, it gives CASSPLGGVERTDTQYF.

The rearrangement uses TRBV15 and TRBJ1-3; possible D gene TRBD1, 6 bases. CDR3 length: 16 residues. Germline V gene sequence: CDR1 LNHNV, CDR2 YYDKDF (reference sequence). Trimming took 4 bases from V and 8 from J, leaving 21 bases between them. This CDR3 is CATSKSGGLERDTIYF. The CDR3 DNA reads as TGTGCCACCAGCAAATCCGGGGGGCTGGAGCGTGACACCATATATTTT.

This rearrangement joins TRBV28 to TRBJ2-7, with D maybe TRBD1 (6 bases). Germline V gene data show CDR1 as MDHEN and CDR2 as SYDVKM. V was trimmed by 4 bases and J by 12 bases, leaving 22 bases between them. The CDR3 extends over 14 amino acids. This CDR3 reads CASSYATGAPLGYF. CDR3 coding DNA: TGTGCCAGCAGTTACGCGACAGGAGCCCCTCTCGGGTACTTC.

This chain joins TRBV29-1 and TRBJ2-5; 11 nucleotides line up with TRBD2. The J call may be wrong; the DNA end is better matched by TRBJ2-7. CDR3 size: 15 residues. Looked up from germline, CDR1 is SQVTM and CDR2 is ANQGSEA. The CDR3 nucleotides are TGCAGCGTTGAAGGTCCTAGCGGGGGGTTCAACGAGCAGTACTTC. Its protein product is CSVEGPSGGFNEQYF.

This clonotype was seen a handful of times. This chain uses TRBV3-1 with TRBJ1-4; D remains unclear. Trimming shortened V by 0 bases and J by 1 base, and 9 bases separated the two germline ends. CDR1 is LGHDT and CDR2 is YNNKEL in the germline V gene (reference sequence). The CDR3 loop spans 16 amino acids. In DNA form, the CDR3 reads TGTGCCAGCAGCCAAGAAGTGGGCGGAACTAATGAAAAACTGTTTTTT. It specifies CASSQEVGGTNEKLFF.

This clonotype has just a few counts. J is TRBJ2-5 and V is TRBV5-1; TRBD2 matches at 9 bases. This CDR3 is 16 amino acids long. Germline V gene lookup returns CDR1 SGHRS and CDR2 YFSETQ. V lost 4 bases to trimming and J lost 5 bases; unmatched junction nucleotides: 12. The CDR3 reads CASSQAAGGPMETQYF. CDR3 in DNA: TGCGCCAGCAGCCAGGCGGCGGGAGGGCCGATGGAGACCCAGTACTTC.

The sample holds a few counts of this clonotype. The CDR3 sequence is CASSLGQANTGELFF. The CDR3 region has the DNA TGTGCCAGCAGTCTCGGGCAGGCGAACACCGGGGAGCTGTTTTTT. The chain uses TRBV7-9 and TRBJ2-2; D is unclear. The CDR3 has 15 amino acids. Germline V CDR1 and CDR2: SEHNR, FQNEAQ (reference sequence). V lost 6 bases and J lost 0, with 11 bases in between. Full variable domain (remainder filled in from reference TRBV7-9 and TRBJ2-2): DTGVSQNPRHKITKRGQNVTFRCDPISEHNRLYWYRQTLGQGPEFLTYFQNEAQLEKSRLLSDRFSAERPKGSFSTLEIQRTEQGDSAMYLCASSLGQANTGELFFGEGSRLTVL.

The rearrangement links TRBV6-2 or TRBV6-3 to TRBJ2-5; D ambiguous. The CDR3 is 13 residues long. CDR1 and CDR2 (germline): MNHEY, SVGEGT. The germline V and J ends were trimmed by 4 bases and 3 bases, with 9 bases remaining between them. In DNA form, the CDR3 reads TGTGCCAGCAGTTTCCGAGTTGAAGAGACCCAGTACTTC. Translating it yields CASSFRVEETQYF.